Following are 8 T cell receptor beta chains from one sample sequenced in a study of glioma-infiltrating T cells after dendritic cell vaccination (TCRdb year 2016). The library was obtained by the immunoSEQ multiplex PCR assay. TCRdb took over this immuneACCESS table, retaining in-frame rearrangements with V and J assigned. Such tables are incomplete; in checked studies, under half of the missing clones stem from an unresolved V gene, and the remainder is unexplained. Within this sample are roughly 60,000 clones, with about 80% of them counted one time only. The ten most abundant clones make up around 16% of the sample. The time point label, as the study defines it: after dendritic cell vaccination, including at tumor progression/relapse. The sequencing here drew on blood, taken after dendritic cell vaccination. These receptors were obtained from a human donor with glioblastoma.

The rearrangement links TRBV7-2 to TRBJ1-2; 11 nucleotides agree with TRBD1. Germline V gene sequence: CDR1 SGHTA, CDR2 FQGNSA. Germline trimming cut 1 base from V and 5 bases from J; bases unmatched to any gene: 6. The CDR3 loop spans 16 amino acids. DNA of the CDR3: TGTGCCAGCAGCTTAGGGAGGACAGGGGGCCGGTATGGCTACACCTTC. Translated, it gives CASSLGRTGGRYGYTF.

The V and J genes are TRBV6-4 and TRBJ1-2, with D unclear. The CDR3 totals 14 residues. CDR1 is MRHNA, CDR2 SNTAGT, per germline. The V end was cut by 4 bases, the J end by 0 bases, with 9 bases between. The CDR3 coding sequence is TGTGCCAGCAGTGGGAGGGATTCTAACTATGGCTACACCTTC. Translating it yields CASSGRDSNYGYTF.

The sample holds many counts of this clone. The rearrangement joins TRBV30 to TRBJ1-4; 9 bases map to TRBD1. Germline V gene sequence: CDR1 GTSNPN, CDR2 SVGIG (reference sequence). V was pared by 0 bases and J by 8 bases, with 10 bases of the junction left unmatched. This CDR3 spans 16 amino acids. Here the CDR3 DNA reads TGTGCCTGGAGTGTAGGCTCCGGGACAGGGTCCGAAAAACTGTTTTTT. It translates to CAWSVGSGTGSEKLFF.

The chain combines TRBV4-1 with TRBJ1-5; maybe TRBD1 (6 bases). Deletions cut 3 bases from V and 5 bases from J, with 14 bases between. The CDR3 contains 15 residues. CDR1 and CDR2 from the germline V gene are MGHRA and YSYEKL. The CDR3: CASSHHREGYQPQHF. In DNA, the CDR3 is TGCGCCAGCAGCCATCACAGGGAGGGTTATCAGCCCCAGCATTTT.

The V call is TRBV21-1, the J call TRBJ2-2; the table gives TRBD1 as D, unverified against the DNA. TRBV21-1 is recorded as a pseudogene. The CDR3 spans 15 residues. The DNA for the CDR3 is TGTGCCAGCAGCAAGGGGACAGGGGGCGTTGGGGAGCTGTTTTTT. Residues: CASSKGTGGVGELFF.

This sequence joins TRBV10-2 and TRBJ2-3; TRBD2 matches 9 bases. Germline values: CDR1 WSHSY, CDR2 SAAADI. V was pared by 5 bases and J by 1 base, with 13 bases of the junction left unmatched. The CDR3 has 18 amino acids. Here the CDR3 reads CASSPPSFSGGGTDTQYF. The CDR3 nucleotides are TGCGCCAGCAGTCCCCCCTCTTTTAGCGGGGGAGGCACAGATACGCAGTATTTT.

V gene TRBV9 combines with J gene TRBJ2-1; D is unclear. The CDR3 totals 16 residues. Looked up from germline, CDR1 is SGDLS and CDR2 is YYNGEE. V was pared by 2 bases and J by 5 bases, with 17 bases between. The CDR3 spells CASSVMPLAVNNEQFF. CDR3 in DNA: TGTGCCAGCAGCGTGATGCCCCTCGCGGTAAACAATGAGCAGTTCTTC.

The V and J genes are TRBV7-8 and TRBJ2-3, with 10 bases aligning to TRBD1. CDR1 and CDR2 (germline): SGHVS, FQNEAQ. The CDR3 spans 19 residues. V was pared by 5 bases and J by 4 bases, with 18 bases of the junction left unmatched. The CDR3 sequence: CASSHYKGSRDRGPDTQYF. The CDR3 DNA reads TGTGCCAGCAGCCATTATAAGGGGTCACGGGACAGGGGACCAGATACGCAGTATTTT.